Following are 12 T cell receptor beta chains from one sample sequenced in a study of blood T cell repertoires in COVID-19. Profiled with immunoSEQ multiplex PCR; TCRdb holds only in-frame clones, not every one. The table shows more than 120,000 clones, with approximately 89% occurring only once. Material for sequencing was peripheral blood. The receptors originated from a human donor in a cohort sampled during active COVID-19.

This sequence joins TRBV27 and TRBJ2-7; 9 positions agree with TRBD2. CDR3 size: 16 residues. The germline CDR1 and CDR2 sequences are MNHEY and SMNVEV (reference sequence). J gave up 4 bases and V 7 bases, and 14 bases lay outside the gene matches. CDR3 in amino acids: CASKTTTSGGLYEQYF. The CDR3, as DNA: TGTGCCAGCAAGACGACTACGAGCGGGGGGCTGTACGAGCAGTACTTC.

The genes are TRBV18 and TRBJ2-2, with D possibly matching TRBD1 (5 bases). The V gene's germline CDR1 is KGHSH and CDR2 LQKENI. CDR3 length: 15 amino acids. Trimming removed 2 bases at V and 1 base at J, with 8 bases between. Here the CDR3 reads CASSPWQGNTGELFF. The DNA of the CDR3 is TGTGCCAGCTCACCATGGCAGGGGAACACCGGGGAGCTGTTTTTT.

This chain connects TRBV29-1 to TRBJ2-3; the match to TRBD2 covers 11 bases. The CDR3 is 17 amino acids. V lost 3 bases and J lost 5; bases outside the gene matches: 13. CDR1 is SQVTM, CDR2 ANQGSEA, per germline. The DNA of the CDR3 is TGCAGCGTTGAGAGGGAAATACTAGCGGGGGTGGAAGATACGCAGTATTTT. Protein: CSVEREILAGVEDTQYF.

The gene calls are TRBV14 and TRBJ1-1, with a possible D match to TRBD1 (6 bases). The V end was cut by 4 bases, the J end by 1 base, with 7 bases between. CDR3 length equals 13 residues. Germline V lookup: CDR1 SGHDN, CDR2 FVKESK. This chain's CDR3 is CASSRQANTEAFF. The CDR3 DNA follows: TGTGCCAGCAGCCGACAGGCGAACACTGAAGCTTTCTTT.

The V gene is TRBV7-3, the J gene TRBJ2-2, with TRBD2 as a possible D gene (6 bases). Germline V gives CDR1 SGHTA, CDR2 FQGTGA. Trimming took 2 bases from V and 5 from J, leaving 15 bases between them. The CDR3 is made up of 16 amino acids. The DNA of the CDR3 is TGTGCCAGCAGCTTACCTGGCGGGGATCTAACCGGGGAGCTGTTTTTT. Translation: CASSLPGGDLTGELFF.

V is TRBV18 and J is TRBJ1-4; D might be TRBD1 (5 bases). The germline V and J ends were trimmed by 1 base and 6 bases, with 12 bases remaining between them. The V gene's germline CDR1 is KGHSH and CDR2 LQKENI. The CDR3 is 15 amino acids. In DNA, the CDR3 is TGTGCCAGCTCACCACAAAGAGGGGAGGATGAAAAACTGTTTTTT. This sequence encodes CASSPQRGEDEKLFF.

This clone appeared once. This rearrangement joins TRBV10-3 to TRBJ2-1; TRBD2 aligns across 13 bases. The CDR3 runs to 15 residues. Trimming cost V 5 bases and J 12 bases; bases outside gene matches: 10. CDR1 ENHRY and CDR2 SYGVKD come from the germline V gene. This chain's CDR3 is CAISPTSGGDVGQFF. CDR3 coding DNA: TGTGCCATCAGTCCTACTAGCGGGGGGGACGTTGGGCAGTTCTTC.

The chain is built from TRBV5-5 and TRBJ2-7; D unresolved. This CDR3 spans 13 amino acids. V gave up 0 bases and J gave up 4 bases, with 8 bases separating them. Germline V gives CDR1 SGHKS, CDR2 YYEKEE (reference sequence). The CDR3 sequence is CASSLGTRYEQYF. The CDR3 DNA reads as TGTGCCAGCAGCTTGGGAACGAGGTACGAGCAGTACTTC.

This chain links TRBV4-1 with TRBJ2-3, with a possible D match to TRBD1 (8 bases). Germline V gives CDR1 MGHRA, CDR2 YSYEKL. CDR3 length: 16 residues. The ends were cut back, 1 base at V and 3 bases at J, with 14 bases in the middle. The CDR3 DNA reads TGCGCCAGCAGCCAAGGGGACAGGCGGGAGACAGATACGCAGTATTTT. Translating gives CASSQGDRRETDTQYF.

The V and J genes are TRBV7-8 and TRBJ1-5; D unresolved. The V and J ends lost 5 bases and 5 bases respectively, with 19 bases between them. This CDR3 is 16 amino acids long. Germline-derived CDR1 and CDR2 are SGHVS and FQNEAQ. In nucleotides, the CDR3 is TGTGCCAGCAGCCCGCTCGTGAGGACTGCCCATCAGCCCCAGCATTTT. It codes for CASSPLVRTAHQPQHF.

The CDR3 spells CASSRAAGVAGESEQFF. As DNA, the CDR3 is TGTGCCAGCAGCCGCGCCGCGGGAGTAGCGGGGGAATCTGAGCAGTTCTTC. The gene calls are TRBV7-8 and TRBJ2-1, with 9 bases aligning to TRBD2. CDR1 is SGHVS, CDR2 FQNEAQ, per germline. With 5 bases clipped from V and 9 bases from J, the junction kept 17 bases outside the gene matches. This CDR3 spans 17 amino acids.

The CDR3 protein is CASSYSSQASYNEQFF. Here the CDR3 DNA reads TGTGCCAGCAGTTACTCGAGCCAAGCCTCCTACAATGAGCAGTTCTTC. V gene TRBV6-5 combines with J gene TRBJ2-1; D is undetermined. The CDR3 is 16 residues long. V lost 0 bases, J lost 0 bases, and 9 bases lay in between. Germline CDR1 is MNHEY and CDR2 is SVGAGI.